This TCR beta chain originates from a study of cytomegalovirus exposure and HLA in healthy donors. Trimming took 5 bases from V and 3 from J; bases not matched to a gene: 6. The CDR3 consists of 15 residues. In germline, CDR1 is KGHSH, CDR2 LQKENI. The data were produced by immunoSEQ multiplex PCR, yet TCRdb's version contains in-frame clones alone and is incomplete. The sample has 86,000 or so clones; 90% to 96% are singletons. The TCR sequence derives from a man aged 18 to 29 in good health and CMV-seropositive. V is TRBV18 and J is TRBJ2-2; 7 bases match TRBD1. The sequenced sample was PBMCs. The CDR3 DNA reads TGTGCCAGCTCATCCTGGACAGGTGACACCGGGGAGCTGTTTTTT. Translated: CASSSWTGDTGELFF.